This record looks at one T cell receptor beta chain sequence and its context. The data were taken from a study of blood T cell repertoires in COVID-19. Study information: Some COVID-19 samples were acute and others convalescent; all came from the United States, Italy and Spain. T cells, B-cell-depleted T cells, or PBMCs provided the cDNA or gDNA that served as material.

The authors' processing: Amplification of reference gene primers provided the estimated nucleated cell counts. Using immunoSEQ multiplex PCR, the repertoire was profiled, and TCRdb retains in-frame clones only, with some absent. V and J calls and clone size come straight from that table; D and trimming were deduced from the DNA. The sample comprises roughly 310,000 clones, approximately 87% of which are singletons, and under 3.5% rests with the top ten. The source material was peripheral blood. The source of this sequence is a woman aged 25 to 39 with COVID-19, enrolled during active disease.

DNA for the CDR3: TGCGCCAGCAGCTTGGTGGCGGGAGAGGCAGATACGCAGTATTTT. Amino acid sequence: CASSLVAGEADTQYF. The chain is built from TRBV5-1 and TRBJ2-3, with 7 positions matching TRBD2. The length of the CDR3 is 15 residues. V lost 0 bases and J lost 4; bases outside the gene matches: 5. The germline CDR1 and CDR2 sequences are SGHRS and YFSETQ.